A single sample is the source of the 7 T cell receptor beta chains below, sequenced in a study of shared clonotypes between healthy human individuals. Using immunoSEQ multiplex PCR, the repertoire was profiled, and TCRdb retains in-frame clones only, with some absent. This table holds millions of clones, around 95% found once. Sequenced material: naive CD4+ T cells sorted from blood. This sample's subset: CD45RA+ positively selected. The receptor set was obtained from a young man in good health.

The gene calls are TRBV7-2 and TRBJ2-7; the match to TRBD1 covers 7 bases. The junction had 4 bases not matched to a gene; V was cut back by 6 bases and J by 2 bases. CDR3 length: 13 residues. CDR1 and CDR2 from the germline V gene are SGHTA and FQGNSA. The CDR3 loop reads CASSYTGAYEQYF. The DNA for the CDR3 is TGTGCCAGCAGTTATACAGGGGCCTACGAGCAGTACTTC.

Points on this clone: In the same sample, other DNA sequences code for this CDR3. CDR3 sequence: CASSGGTSNQPQHF. The CDR3, as DNA: TGTGCCAGCAGTGGGGGGACTAGCAATCAGCCCCAGCATTTT. The chain is built from TRBV2 and TRBJ1-5; tentative D call: TRBD1 (5 bases). The CDR3 has 14 amino acids. V was cut by 4 bases and J by 0 bases, with 7 bases left in between. The germline V gene encodes CDR1 SNHLY and CDR2 FYNNEI.

The rearrangement uses TRBV6-6 and TRBJ1-3, with D unclear. The CDR3 spans 13 residues. Trimming took off 6 bases at V and 2 bases at J, with 8 bases between the two ends. From germline, CDR1 is MNHNY and CDR2 SVGAGI (reference sequence). CDR3 DNA: TGTGCCAGCAGGGAGGTCGCTGGAAACACCATATATTTT. Protein: CASREVAGNTIYF.

The chain links TRBV2 to TRBJ2-3; TRBD2 might be the D (5 bases). The CDR3 runs 13 residues. CDR1 and CDR2 (germline): SNHLY, FYNNEI. CDR3 DNA sequence: TGTGAAACGAGGGTGGACCTCCCAGATACGCAGTATTTT. Protein product: CETRVDLPDTQYF.

V usage is TRBV6-6 and J usage is TRBJ2-2; 7 positions agree with TRBD1. V was clipped by 11 bases and J by 6 bases; unmatched bases: 9. CDR1 is MNHNY and CDR2 is SVGAGI in the germline V gene (reference sequence). CDR3 length: 13 amino acids. This CDR3 is CAGGQVSAGELFF. CDR3 DNA: TGTGCCGGCGGACAGGTTTCGGCCGGGGAGCTGTTTTTT.

With regard to this clone: This may arise from a read error, as a much more abundant clone is one base away. The chain employs TRBV30 and TRBJ2-7; no clear D. There are 12 residues in the CDR3. Germline assignment: CDR1 GTSNPN and CDR2 SVGIG (reference sequence). This CDR3 reads CAWGISFYEQHF. The CDR3 bases are TGTGCCTGGGGAATAAGTTTCTACGAGCAGCACTTC.

This sequence joins TRBV6-5 and TRBJ1-6; 7 bases are a match to TRBD1. The trim removed 4 bases at V and 7 bases at J, leaving 7 bases unmatched. CDR1 and CDR2 from the germline V gene are MNHEY and SVGAGI. This CDR3 contains 15 residues. The CDR3 loop reads CASSSQGLRNSPLHF. DNA for the CDR3: TGTGCCAGCAGTTCACAGGGGTTGCGGAATTCACCCCTCCACTTT.